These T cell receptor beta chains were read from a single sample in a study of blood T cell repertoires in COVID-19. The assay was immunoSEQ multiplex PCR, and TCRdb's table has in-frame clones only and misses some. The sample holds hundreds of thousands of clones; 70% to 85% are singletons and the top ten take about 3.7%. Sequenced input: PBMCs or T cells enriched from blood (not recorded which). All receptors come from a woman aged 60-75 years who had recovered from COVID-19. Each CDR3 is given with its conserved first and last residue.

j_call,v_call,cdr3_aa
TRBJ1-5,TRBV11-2,CASSPTGLVNQPQHF
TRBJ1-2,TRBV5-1,CASSLVQGVAYGYTF
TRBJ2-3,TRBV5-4,CASSRGPGAGDTQYF
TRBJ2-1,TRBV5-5,CASSSLLADNEQFF
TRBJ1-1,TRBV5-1,CASSLGQGGTEAFF
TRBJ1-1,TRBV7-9,CASSLNSNLVAFF
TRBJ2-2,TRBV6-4,CASSFTATGELFF
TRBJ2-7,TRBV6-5,CASRGQGRGYYEQYF
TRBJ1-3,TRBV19,CASSQRGGSGNTIYF
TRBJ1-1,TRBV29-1,CSVEEAETEAFF
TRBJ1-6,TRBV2,CASSERRPAYNSPLHF
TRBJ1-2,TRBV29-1,CSVPRGRANYGYTF
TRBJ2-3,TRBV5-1,CASSLDGASTDTQYF
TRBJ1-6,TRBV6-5,CASRDRRDSPLHF
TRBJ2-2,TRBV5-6,CASSLLRDTGELFF
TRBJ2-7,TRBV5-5,CASSLSSVYEQYF
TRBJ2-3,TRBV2,CASSRERTDTQYF
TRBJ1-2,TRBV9,CASSVEVEDSNYGYTF
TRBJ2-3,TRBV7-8,CASSLYPSRSDTQYF
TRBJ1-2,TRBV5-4,CASSLSQGAYGYTF
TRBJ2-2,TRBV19,CASMGQGARGTGELFF
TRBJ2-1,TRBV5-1,CASSFLAGAPNNEQFF